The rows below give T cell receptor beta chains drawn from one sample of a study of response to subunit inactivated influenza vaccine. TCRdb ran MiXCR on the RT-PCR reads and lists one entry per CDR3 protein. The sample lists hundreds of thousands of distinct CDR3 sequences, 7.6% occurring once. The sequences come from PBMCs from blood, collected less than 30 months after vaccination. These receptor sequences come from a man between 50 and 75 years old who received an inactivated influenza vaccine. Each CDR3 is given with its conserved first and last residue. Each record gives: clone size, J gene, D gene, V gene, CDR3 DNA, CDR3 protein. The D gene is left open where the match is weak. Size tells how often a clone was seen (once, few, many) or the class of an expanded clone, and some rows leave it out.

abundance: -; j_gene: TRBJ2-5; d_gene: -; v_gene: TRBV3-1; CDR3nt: TGTGCCAGCAGCCAAGGACCCCAAGAGACCCAGTACTTC; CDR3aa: CASSQGPQETQYF
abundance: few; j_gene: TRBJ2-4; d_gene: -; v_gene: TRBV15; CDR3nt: TGTGCCACCAGCAGAAGACAGGGAGGTGACATTCAGTACTTC; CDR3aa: CATSRRQGGDIQYF
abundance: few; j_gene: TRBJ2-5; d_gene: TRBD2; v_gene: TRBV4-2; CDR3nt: TGTGCCAGCAGCCAAGATAGGCTAGCGGGAGGGGAGACCCAGTACTTC; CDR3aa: CASSQDRLAGGETQYF
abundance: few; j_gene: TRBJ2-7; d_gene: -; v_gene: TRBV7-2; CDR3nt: TGTGCCAGCAGCTTAAATGCGGGGCCCTACGAGCAGTACTTC; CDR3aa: CASSLNAGPYEQYF
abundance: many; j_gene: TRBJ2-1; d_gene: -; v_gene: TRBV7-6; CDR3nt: TGTGCCAGCAGCTTAATCCGGTCCGATAAGCAGTTCTTC; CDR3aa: CASSLIRSDKQFF
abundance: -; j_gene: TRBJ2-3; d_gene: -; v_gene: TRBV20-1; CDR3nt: TGCAGTGCTGCCGAGAGTGTCACGGGTACGCAGTATTTT; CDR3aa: CSAAESVTGTQYF
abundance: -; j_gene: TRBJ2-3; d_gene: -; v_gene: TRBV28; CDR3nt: TGTGCCAGCAGTTTTACTAGCCGCTCTAGCACAGATACGCAGTATTTT; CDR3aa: CASSFTSRSSTDTQYF
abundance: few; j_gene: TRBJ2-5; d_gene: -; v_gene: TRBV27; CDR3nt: TGTGCCAGCAGTCCCGGGACAATCGGCTACGAGACCCAGTACTTC; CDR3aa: CASSPGTIGYETQYF
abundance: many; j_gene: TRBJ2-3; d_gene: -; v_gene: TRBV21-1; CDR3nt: TGTGCCAGCAGTTCGGGACAGGCCCCCACAGATACGCAGTATTTT; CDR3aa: CASSSGQAPTDTQYF
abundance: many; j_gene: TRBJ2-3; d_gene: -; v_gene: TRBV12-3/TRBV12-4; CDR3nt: TGTGCCAGCAGCCTACTGACCACAGATACGCAGTATTTT; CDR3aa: CASSLLTTDTQYF
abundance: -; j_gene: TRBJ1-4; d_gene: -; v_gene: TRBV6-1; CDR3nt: TGTGCCAGCAGTAGACAGACTCTGACGCGGGAAAAACTGTTTTTT; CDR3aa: CASSRQTLTREKLFF
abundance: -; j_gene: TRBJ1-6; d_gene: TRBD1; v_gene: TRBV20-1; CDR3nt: TGCAGTGCGGGACAGGGTAATTCACCCCTCCACTTT; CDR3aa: CSAGQGNSPLHF
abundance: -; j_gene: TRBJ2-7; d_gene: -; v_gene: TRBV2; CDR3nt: TGTGCCAGCAGGGACTGGACGATCTACGAGCAGTACTTC; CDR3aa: CASRDWTIYEQYF
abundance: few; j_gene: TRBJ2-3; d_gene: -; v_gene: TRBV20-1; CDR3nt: TGCAGTGCTAGAGACGGAGGTATTAGCACAGATACGCAGTATTTT; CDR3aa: CSARDGGISTDTQYF
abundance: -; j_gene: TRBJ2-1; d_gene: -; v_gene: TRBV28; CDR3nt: TGTGCCAGTACTCCTTTAGGGTACTACAATGAGCAGTTCTTC; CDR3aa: CASTPLGYYNEQFF
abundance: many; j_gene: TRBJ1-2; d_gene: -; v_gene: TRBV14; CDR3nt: TGTGCCAGCAGCCAACGGGGGGCTGGGAACTATGGCTACACCTTC; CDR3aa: CASSQRGAGNYGYTF
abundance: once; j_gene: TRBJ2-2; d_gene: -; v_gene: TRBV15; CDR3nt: TGTGCCACCAGCAGAGATCAGTTCGGACAGTTAGACACCGGGGAGCTGTTTTTT; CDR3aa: CATSRDQFGQLDTGELFF
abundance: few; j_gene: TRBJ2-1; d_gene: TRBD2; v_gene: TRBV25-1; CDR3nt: TGTGCCAGCAGTTCTGGGTCTAGCGGATCCAATGAGCAGTTCTTC; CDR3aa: CASSSGSSGSNEQFF
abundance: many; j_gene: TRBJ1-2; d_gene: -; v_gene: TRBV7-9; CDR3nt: TGTGCCAGTAGCCCTACGTTTAACTATGGCTACACCTTC; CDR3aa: CASSPTFNYGYTF
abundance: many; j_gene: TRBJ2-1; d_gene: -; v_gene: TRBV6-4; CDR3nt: TGTGCCAGCAGTGACCGAAATAGCACAGAACCAAACTACAATGAGCAGTTCTTC; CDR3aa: CASSDRNSTEPNYNEQFF
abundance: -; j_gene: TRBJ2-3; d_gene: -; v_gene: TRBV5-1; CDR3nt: TGCGCCAGCAGCTTGAATCTCGGGACCCACTGGAAGGGTCCAGATACGCAGTATTTT; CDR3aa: CASSLNLGTHWKGPDTQYF
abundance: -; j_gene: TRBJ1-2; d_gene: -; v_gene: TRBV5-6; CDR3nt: TGTGCCAGCAGCTTGTTTGTTTTACCCTGGGACGCCAAGGACTATGGCTACACCTTC; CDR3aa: CASSLFVLPWDAKDYGYTF
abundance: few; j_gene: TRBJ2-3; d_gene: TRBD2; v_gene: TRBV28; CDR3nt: TGTGCCAGCAGTCTAAGAGCGGGAGCACCCAATCGGGCAGATACGCAGTATTTT; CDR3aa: CASSLRAGAPNRADTQYF
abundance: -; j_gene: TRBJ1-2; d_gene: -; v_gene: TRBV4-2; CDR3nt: TGTGCCAGCAGCCATGAGGACACGAACTATGGCTACACCTTC; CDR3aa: CASSHEDTNYGYTF
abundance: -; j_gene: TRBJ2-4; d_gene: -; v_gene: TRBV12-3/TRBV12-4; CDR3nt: TGTGCCAGCAGTTACAGAGGGGGGGCCAAAAACATTCAGTACTTC; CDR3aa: CASSYRGGAKNIQYF
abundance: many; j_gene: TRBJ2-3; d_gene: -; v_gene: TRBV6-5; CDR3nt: TGTGCCAGCAGTTACTCGTCGGTCACAGATACGCAGTATTTT; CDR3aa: CASSYSSVTDTQYF
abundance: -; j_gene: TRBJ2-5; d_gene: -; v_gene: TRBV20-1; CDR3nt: TGCAGTGCTAGACGCAGCCTCCAAGAGACCCAGTACTTC; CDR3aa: CSARRSLQETQYF
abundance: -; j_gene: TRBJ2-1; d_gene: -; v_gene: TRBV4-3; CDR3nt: TGCGCCAGCAGCCAAGAACAGAACAATGAGCAGTTCTTC; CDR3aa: CASSQEQNNEQFF
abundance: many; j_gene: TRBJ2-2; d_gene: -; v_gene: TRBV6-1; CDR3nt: TGTGCCAGCAGTCCAGGGTCTGCGAACACCGGGGAGCTGTTTTTT; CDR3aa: CASSPGSANTGELFF
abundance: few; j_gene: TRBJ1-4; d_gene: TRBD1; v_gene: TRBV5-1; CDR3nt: TGCGCCAGCAGCTGGGGACAGGGCGAGCGTGAAAAACTGTTTTTT; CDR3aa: CASSWGQGEREKLFF